Below, 21 T cell receptor beta chains from the same sample are listed, as sequenced in a study of T cell responses to AZD1222 COVID-19 vaccine. Using immunoSEQ multiplex PCR, the repertoire was profiled, and TCRdb retains in-frame clones only, with some absent. The table shows 54,000 or so clones, with approximately 89% occurring only once. The material sequenced was peripheral blood, taken on day 0 of AZD1222 vaccination. The receptors originated from an adult in good health.

The chain recombines TRBV24-1 with TRBJ2-5; 13 nucleotides agree with TRBD2. V was pared by 4 bases and J by 4 bases, with 8 bases of the junction left unmatched. The CDR3 contains 17 residues. CDR1 is KGHDR, CDR2 SFDVKD, per germline. CDR3 region: CATSDSLAGGPGETQYF. DNA for the CDR3: TGTGCCACCAGTGACTCACTAGCGGGAGGGCCAGGAGAGACCCAGTACTTC.

This clone has just one count. The chain employs TRBV4-3 and TRBJ1-3; D gene ambiguous. Trimming cost V 4 bases and J 0 bases, with 10 bases left between them. The germline V gene has CDR1 LGHNA and CDR2 YSLEER. The CDR3 totals 15 residues. CDR3 in amino acids: CASSPNGNSGNTIYF. The DNA for the CDR3 is TGCGCCAGCAGCCCTAACGGTAACTCTGGAAACACCATATATTTT.

This chain joins TRBV5-1 and TRBJ2-2; no clear D. Germline CDR1 reads SGHRS; CDR2 reads YFSETQ. CDR3 length: 16 residues. Trimming took off 3 bases at V and 2 bases at J, with 14 bases between the two ends. The CDR3 coding sequence is TGCGCCAGCAGCTGGATTGGGAATAGTAACACCGGGGAGCTGTTTTTT. It specifies CASSWIGNSNTGELFF.

J is TRBJ1-3 and V is TRBV6-5; D not certain. Trimming pared 10 bases from V and 0 bases from J, leaving 10 bases between. The CDR3 has 13 amino acids. Germline loops: CDR1 MNHEY, CDR2 SVGAGI. The CDR3 region has the DNA TGTGCCACCCTGGCCTTCTCTGGAAACACCATATATTTT. Amino acids: CATLAFSGNTIYF.

The chain has TRBV7-9 and TRBJ1-1; a weak D match, TRBD1 (6 bases). The CDR3 sequence is 13 residues long. Looked up from germline, CDR1 is SEHNR and CDR2 is FQNEAQ (reference sequence). The V and J ends lost 5 bases and 6 bases respectively, with 13 bases between them. The chain's CDR3 is CASSPPGDAEAFF. The CDR3 DNA reads as TGTGCCAGCAGCCCCCCAGGGGACGCTGAAGCTTTCTTT.

This chain connects TRBV5-1 to TRBJ1-4; no reliable D call. Between the trimmed V and J ends, which lost 2 bases and 6 bases, there was a span of 14 bases. Per the germline V gene, CDR1 is SGHRS and CDR2 is YFSETQ. This CDR3 is 15 amino acids long. CDR3 loop: CASSLAGNGDEKLFF. In DNA, the CDR3 is TGCGCCAGCAGCTTAGCGGGGAACGGGGATGAAAAACTGTTTTTT. The whole variable domain, remainder taken from reference TRBV5-1 and TRBJ1-4, is KAGVTQTPRYLIKTRGQQVTLSCSPISGHRSVSWYQQTPGQGLQFLFEYFSETQRNKGNFPGRFSGRQFSNSRSEMNVSTLELGDSALYLCASSLAGNGDEKLFFGSGTQLSVL.

The CDR3 loop reads CASSPDRGTKNIQYF. DNA for the CDR3: TGTGCCAGCAGCCCCGACAGGGGGACCAAAAACATTCAGTACTTC. The rearrangement links TRBV6-5 to TRBJ2-4, with TRBD1 matching 9 bases. CDR1 is MNHEY, CDR2 SVGAGI, per germline. Trimming took 6 bases from V and 2 from J; bases not matched to a gene: 5. The CDR3 is 15 amino acids.

The chain couples TRBV7-7 to TRBJ2-2; 13 positions agree with TRBD2. Germline V gene data show CDR1 as SSHAT and CDR2 as FNYEAQ (reference sequence). CDR3 length equals 16 residues. With 1 base clipped from V and 5 bases from J, the junction kept 1 base outside the gene matches. CDR3 sequence reads: CASSLGLAGGTGELFF. In DNA, the CDR3 is TGTGCCAGCAGCTTAGGACTAGCGGGAGGTACCGGGGAGCTGTTTTTT.

The chain joins TRBV5-5 to TRBJ1-6; 8 nucleotides align to TRBD1. The CDR3 has 17 residues. After removal of 1 base from V and 8 bases from J, the junction contained 11 bases not matched to a gene. The germline V gene encodes CDR1 SGHKS and CDR2 YYEKEE (reference sequence). This CDR3 is CASSLFLIQGADSPLHF. For the CDR3, the DNA is TGTGCCAGCAGCTTGTTCCTTATTCAGGGGGCGGATTCACCCCTCCACTTT.

The CDR3 nucleotides read TGTGCCAGTAATTGGGGCCTTGGAGACATGAATGAGCAGTTCTTC. The encoded protein is CASNWGLGDMNEQFF. The chain links TRBV19 to TRBJ2-1; D is perhaps TRBD1 (5 bases). Per germline, CDR1 LNHDA and CDR2 SQIVND (reference sequence). V dropped 7 bases and J dropped 7 bases, with 20 bases sitting between them. This CDR3 is 15 amino acids long.

The V call is TRBV5-4, the J call TRBJ2-6; D is ambiguous. The CDR3 is 13 residues long. Looked up from germline, CDR1 is SGHNT and CDR2 is YYREEE (reference sequence). The V and J ends lost 0 bases and 3 bases respectively, with 1 base between them. In DNA, the CDR3 is TGTGCCAGCAGCTTGGTTGGGGCCAACGTCCTGACTTTC. Residues: CASSLVGANVLTF.

About this clone: One end of the junction varies from germline; a read error may be responsible. In DNA form, the CDR3 reads TGTGCTAGCAGCTTCGGAAGTGGTGTTGAGCAGTTCTTC. This sequence encodes CASSFGSGVEQFF. The J gene is TRBJ2-1, the V gene TRBV7-7, with D unresolved. Germline lookup yields CDR1 SSHAT and CDR2 FNYEAQ (reference sequence). The CDR3 consists of 13 residues.

A single count supports this clone. This sequence joins TRBV14 and TRBJ2-1; 9 bases match TRBD2. V dropped 3 bases and J dropped 7; count of bases not matched to a gene: 16. Germline CDR1 reads SGHDN; CDR2 reads FVKESK. The CDR3 loop spans 18 amino acids. CDR3 loop: CASSHRGSAGGPGNEQFF. The CDR3, as DNA: TGTGCCAGCAGCCACCGCGGGTCGGCGGGAGGGCCCGGGAATGAGCAGTTCTTC.

CDR3 in amino acids: CASSARDRTDTQYF. As DNA, the CDR3 is TGTGCCAGCAGCGCCCGGGACAGAACAGATACGCAGTATTTT. This chain joins TRBV9 and TRBJ2-3, with 7 bases that match TRBD1. CDR3 size: 14 residues. Germline V gives CDR1 SGDLS, CDR2 YYNGEE. V was pared by 3 bases and J by 3 bases, with 4 bases of the junction left unmatched.

In this sample, this clone turned up a few times. V is TRBV5-4 and J is TRBJ1-1; D remains ambiguous. The CDR3 has 14 amino acids. The V gene's germline CDR1 is SGHNT and CDR2 YYREEE (reference sequence). V was shortened by 3 bases and J by 11 bases, with 20 bases between the two germline ends. CDR3: CASSSRWGLTSAFF. DNA for the CDR3: TGTGCCAGCAGCTCGAGGTGGGGTTTGACCTCGGCTTTCTTT. Looking up the rest from reference TRBV5-4 and TRBJ1-1 gives the full variable domain: ETGVTQSPTHLIKTRGQQVTLRCSSQSGHNTVSWYQQALGQGPQFIFQYYREEENGRGNFPPRFSGLQFPNYSSELNVNALELDDSALYLCASSSRWGLTSAFFGQGTRLTVV.

The chain carries TRBV5-1 and TRBJ2-2, with a possible D match to TRBD1 (5 bases). Germline loops: CDR1 SGHRS, CDR2 YFSETQ. V lost 1 base to trimming and J lost 3 bases, with 10 bases between them. The CDR3 is made up of 15 amino acids. The CDR3 region has the DNA TGCGCCAGCAGCTTGAACCAGGGTGACACCGGGGAGCTGTTTTTT. Protein product: CASSLNQGDTGELFF.

V gene TRBV2 combines with J gene TRBJ2-1; D ambiguous. Per the germline V gene, CDR1 is SNHLY and CDR2 is FYNNEI. The CDR3 is made up of 14 amino acids. Trimming pared 5 bases from V and 9 bases from J, leaving 17 bases between. CDR3 DNA: TGTGCCAGCAGTACCTTGGGCCCGACGGGTGAGCAGTTCTTC. Translating it yields CASSTLGPTGEQFF. The variable domain in full, completed from reference TRBV2 and TRBJ2-1, reads EPEVTQTPSHQVTQMGQEVILRCVPISNHLYFYWYRQILGQKVEFLVSFYNNEISEKSEIFDDQFSVERPDGSNFTLKIRSTKLEDSAMYFCASSTLGPTGEQFFGPGTRLTVL.

This clone was seen only once. The genes are TRBV4-2 and TRBJ2-7; 8 bases agree with TRBD2. The germline V gene encodes CDR1 LGHNA and CDR2 YNFKEQ. V dropped 0 bases and J dropped 7; count of bases not matched to a gene: 17. This CDR3 spans 18 amino acids. This CDR3 reads CASSQEGTRAPRLREQYF. The DNA for the CDR3 is TGTGCCAGCAGCCAAGAAGGGACTAGGGCCCCTCGGTTGCGGGAGCAGTACTTC.

This chain uses TRBV5-1 with TRBJ2-2, with a possible D match to TRBD1 (5 bases). Trimming took 4 bases from V and 3 from J, leaving 13 bases between them. In germline, CDR1 is SGHRS, CDR2 YFSETQ. This CDR3 spans 15 amino acids. CDR3 residues: CASSQDMPHTGELFF. The CDR3, as DNA: TGCGCCAGCAGCCAGGACATGCCACACACCGGGGAGCTGTTTTTT.

This sequence joins TRBV19 and TRBJ1-1; 12 nucleotides match TRBD1. This CDR3 spans 15 amino acids. Trimming removed 3 bases from V and 5 bases from J; junction bases left unmatched: 4. Per the germline V gene, CDR1 is LNHDA and CDR2 is SQIVND (reference sequence). Written as DNA, the CDR3 is TGTGCCAGTAGTATGGGACAGGGGGCGAGGACTGAAGCTTTCTTT. This codes for CASSMGQGARTEAFF.

The V call is TRBV5-4, the J call TRBJ1-1; the D is unclear. This CDR3 has 14 amino acids. V was trimmed by 1 base and J by 0 bases, leaving 7 bases between them. Germline CDR1 SGHNT, CDR2 YYREEE (reference sequence). The CDR3 DNA reads as TGTGCCAGCAGCTTGCCAGGATTGAACACTGAAGCTTTCTTT. Its translation is CASSLPGLNTEAFF.